Sequencing of this TCR beta chain was carried out in a study of radiation and T cells in renal cell carcinoma. Time point indicated: blood 2 weeks post-SBRT. Treatment in this sample: 15 Gy SBRT to primary tumor, nephrectomy 4 weeks later. Sequencing was performed with immunoSEQ multiplex PCR; in TCRdb, only in-frame clones are kept and a portion is missing. Of about 120,000 clones listed, roughly four fifths are singletons. This CDR3 has 15 amino acids. Source: blood, taken from a patient whose treatment included radiotherapy and nephrectomy. The TCR originated in a man aged 50 to 59 with renal cell carcinoma. The genes are TRBV12-2 and TRBJ2-5; TRBD2 reflects the table's D call only, with no check against the DNA. TRBV12-2 is a pseudogene locus. This CDR3 is CASRLEPCGQETQYF. As DNA, the CDR3 is TGTGCAAGTCGCTTAGAACCATGCGGTCAAGAGACCCAGTACTTC.